The present T cell receptor (beta chain) was sequenced within a study of blood T cell repertoires in COVID-19. Across the study: Samples representing acute and convalescent COVID-19 were sourced from the United States, Italy and Spain. T cells, B-cell-depleted T cells, or PBMCs provided the cDNA or gDNA that served as material.

This clone was detected only once. Trimming removed 8 bases from V and 2 bases from J; junction bases left unmatched: 10. Germline CDR1 MNHEY, CDR2 SVGAGI. The CDR3 contains 15 residues. Generated by immunoSEQ multiplex PCR, the TCRdb table keeps only in-frame clones and is missing some. This sample has approximately 130,000 clones; over 70% occur once, and the top ten carry about 2.5%. The chain combines TRBV6-5 with TRBJ2-3, with 7 bases lining up with TRBD2. Material: peripheral blood. This sequence originates from a man between 50 and 59 years old with active COVID-19. The CDR3 here is CASRLTSRVTDTQYF. Here the CDR3 DNA reads TGTGCCAGCCGACTGACTAGCCGAGTCACAGATACGCAGTATTTT.